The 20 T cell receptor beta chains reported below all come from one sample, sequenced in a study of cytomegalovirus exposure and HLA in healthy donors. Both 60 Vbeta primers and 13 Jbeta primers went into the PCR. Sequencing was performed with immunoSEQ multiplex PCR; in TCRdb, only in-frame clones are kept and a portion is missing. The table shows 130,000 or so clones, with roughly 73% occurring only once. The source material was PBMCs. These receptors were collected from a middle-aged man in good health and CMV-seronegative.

The chain's CDR3 is CASSAQRTEAFF. The CDR3 bases are TGTGCCAGCAGTGCCCAAAGGACAGAAGCTTTCTTT. The chain combines TRBV28 with TRBJ1-1; D is perhaps TRBD1 (5 bases). The CDR3 has 12 residues. Germline loops: CDR1 MDHEN, CDR2 SYDVKM. Deletions cut 5 bases from V and 8 bases from J, with 12 bases between.

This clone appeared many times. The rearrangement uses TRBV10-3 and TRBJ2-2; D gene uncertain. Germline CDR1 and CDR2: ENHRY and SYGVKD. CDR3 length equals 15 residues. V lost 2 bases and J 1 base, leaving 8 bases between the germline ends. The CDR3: CAISEGQVNTGELFF. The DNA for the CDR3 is TGTGCCATCAGTGAGGGGCAAGTGAACACCGGGGAGCTGTTTTTT.

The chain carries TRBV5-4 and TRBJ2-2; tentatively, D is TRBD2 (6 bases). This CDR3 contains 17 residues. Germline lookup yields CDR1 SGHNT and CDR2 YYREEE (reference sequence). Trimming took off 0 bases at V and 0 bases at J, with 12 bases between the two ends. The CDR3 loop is CASSLALLASNTGELFF. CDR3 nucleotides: TGTGCCAGCAGCTTGGCCTTACTAGCTTCGAACACCGGGGAGCTGTTTTTT.

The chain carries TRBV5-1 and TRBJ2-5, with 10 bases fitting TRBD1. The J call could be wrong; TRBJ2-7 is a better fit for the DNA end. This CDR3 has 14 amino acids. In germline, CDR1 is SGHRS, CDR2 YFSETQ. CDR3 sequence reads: CASKPGQGIYEQYF. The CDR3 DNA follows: TGCGCCAGCAAACCGGGACAGGGGATCTACGAGCAGTACTTC.

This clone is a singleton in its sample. Written as DNA, the CDR3 is TGTGCCAGCAGCTCCGTCCGCGGGGCGCGGGGCTACACCTTC. Protein: CASSSVRGARGYTF. This sequence joins TRBV11-2 and TRBJ1-2, with D tentatively TRBD1 (5 bases). The germline gives CDR1 SGHAT, CDR2 FQNNGV. The CDR3 runs to 14 residues. V was pared by 4 bases and J by 8 bases, with 17 bases between.

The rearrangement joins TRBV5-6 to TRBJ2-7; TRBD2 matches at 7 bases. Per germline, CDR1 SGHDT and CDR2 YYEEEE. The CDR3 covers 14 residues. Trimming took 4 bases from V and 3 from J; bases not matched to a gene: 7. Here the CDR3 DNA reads TGTGCCAGCAGCGATGGACGGGAGGTCTACGAGCAGTACTTC. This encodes CASSDGREVYEQYF.

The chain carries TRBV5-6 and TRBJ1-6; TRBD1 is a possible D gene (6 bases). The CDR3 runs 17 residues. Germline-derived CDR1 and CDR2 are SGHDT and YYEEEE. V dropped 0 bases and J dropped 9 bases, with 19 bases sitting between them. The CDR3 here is CASSLGSLGGRASPLHF. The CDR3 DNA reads TGTGCCAGCAGCTTGGGCTCTCTCGGGGGGCGGGCTTCACCCCTCCACTTT.

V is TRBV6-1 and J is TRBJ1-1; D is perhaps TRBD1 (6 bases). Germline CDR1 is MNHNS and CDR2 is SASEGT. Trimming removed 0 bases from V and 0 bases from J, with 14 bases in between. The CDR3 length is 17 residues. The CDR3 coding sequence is TGTGCCAGCAGTGAAGCGGGGTACAGGGAGATGAACACTGAAGCTTTCTTT. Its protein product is CASSEAGYREMNTEAFF.

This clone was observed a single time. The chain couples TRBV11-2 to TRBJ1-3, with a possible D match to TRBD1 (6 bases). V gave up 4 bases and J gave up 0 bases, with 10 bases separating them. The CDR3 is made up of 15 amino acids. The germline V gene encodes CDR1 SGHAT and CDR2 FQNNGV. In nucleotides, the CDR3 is TGTGCCAGCAGCTCGAACAGGGTCTCTGGAAACACCATATATTTT. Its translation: CASSSNRVSGNTIYF.

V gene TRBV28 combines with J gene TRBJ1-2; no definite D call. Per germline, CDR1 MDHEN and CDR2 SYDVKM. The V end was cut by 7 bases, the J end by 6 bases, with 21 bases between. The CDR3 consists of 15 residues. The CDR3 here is CASIPLHGGVDGYTF. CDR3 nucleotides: TGTGCCAGCATCCCCCTGCACGGTGGAGTTGATGGCTACACCTTC.

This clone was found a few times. CDR3 sequence (DNA): TGTGCCAGCAGCGTAGAGGCGCTAGCGGGGGGAAACACCGGGGAGCTGTTTTTT. It specifies CASSVEALAGGNTGELFF. V and J are TRBV9 and TRBJ2-2, with TRBD2 matching over 11 bases. Germline loops: CDR1 SGDLS, CDR2 YYNGEE. This CDR3 contains 18 residues. V gave up 0 bases and J gave up 2 bases; unmatched junction bases: 6.

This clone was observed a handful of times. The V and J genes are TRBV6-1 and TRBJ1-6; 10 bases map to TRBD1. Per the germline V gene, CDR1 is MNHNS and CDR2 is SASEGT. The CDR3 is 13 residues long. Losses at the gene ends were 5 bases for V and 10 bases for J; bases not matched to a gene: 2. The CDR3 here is CASSSTGGSPLHF. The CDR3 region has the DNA TGTGCCAGCAGTTCGACAGGGGGCTCACCCCTCCACTTT.

The CDR3 nucleotides are TGTGCCAGCAGCGTAGAATGGACAGGGGTAGAGACCCAGTACTTC. Translating it yields CASSVEWTGVETQYF. The rearrangement uses TRBV9 and TRBJ2-5, with 9 nucleotides matching TRBD1. The J segment lost 4 bases and the V segment lost 0 bases, leaving 4 bases of the junction unmatched. The germline gives CDR1 SGDLS, CDR2 YYNGEE. The CDR3 extends over 15 amino acids.

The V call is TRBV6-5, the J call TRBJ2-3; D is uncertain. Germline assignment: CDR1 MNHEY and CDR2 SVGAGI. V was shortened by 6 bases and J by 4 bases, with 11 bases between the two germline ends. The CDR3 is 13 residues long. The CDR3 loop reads CASRKTGADTQYF. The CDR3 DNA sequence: TGTGCCAGCAGGAAGACCGGAGCAGATACGCAGTATTTT.

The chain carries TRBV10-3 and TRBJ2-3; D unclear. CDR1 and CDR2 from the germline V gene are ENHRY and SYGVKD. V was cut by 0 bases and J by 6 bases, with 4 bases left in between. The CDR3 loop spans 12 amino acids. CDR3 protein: CAISESRDTQYF. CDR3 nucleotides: TGTGCCATCAGTGAGTCGCGTGATACGCAGTATTTT.

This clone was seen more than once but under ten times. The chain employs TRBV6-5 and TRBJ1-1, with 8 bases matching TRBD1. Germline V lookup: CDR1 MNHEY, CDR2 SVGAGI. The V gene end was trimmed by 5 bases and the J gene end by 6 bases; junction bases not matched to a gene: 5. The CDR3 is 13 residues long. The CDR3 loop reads CASSPRTGSEAFF. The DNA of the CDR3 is TGTGCCAGCAGTCCCAGGACAGGGTCTGAAGCTTTCTTT.

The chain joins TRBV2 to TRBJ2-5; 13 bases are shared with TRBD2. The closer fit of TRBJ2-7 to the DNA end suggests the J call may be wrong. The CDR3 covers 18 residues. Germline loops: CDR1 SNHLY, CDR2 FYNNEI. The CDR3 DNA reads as TGTGCCAGCAGTGAAGGGACTAGCGGGGGAATAGCGGCCTACGAGCAGTACTTC. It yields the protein CASSEGTSGGIAAYEQYF.

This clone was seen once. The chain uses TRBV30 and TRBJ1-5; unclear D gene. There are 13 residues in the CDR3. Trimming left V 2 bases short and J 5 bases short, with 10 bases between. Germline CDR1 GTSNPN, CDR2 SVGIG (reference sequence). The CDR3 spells CAWSRGTDQPQHF. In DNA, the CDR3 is TGTGCCTGGAGTCGGGGAACAGATCAGCCCCAGCATTTT.

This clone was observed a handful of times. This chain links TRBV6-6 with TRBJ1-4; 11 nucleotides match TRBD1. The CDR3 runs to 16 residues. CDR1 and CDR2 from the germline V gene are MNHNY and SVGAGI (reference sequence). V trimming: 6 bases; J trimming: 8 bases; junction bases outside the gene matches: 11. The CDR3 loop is CASSFGQGAGTEKLFF. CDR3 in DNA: TGTGCCAGCAGCTTCGGACAGGGGGCAGGGACGGAAAAACTGTTTTTT.

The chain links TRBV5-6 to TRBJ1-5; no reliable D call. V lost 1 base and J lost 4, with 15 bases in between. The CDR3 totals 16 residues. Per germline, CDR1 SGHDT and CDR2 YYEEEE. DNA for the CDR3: TGTGCCAGCAGCTTGTCTTCGGGGTTCAGGAATCAGCCCCAGCATTTT. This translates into CASSLSSGFRNQPQHF.